The next 26 T cell receptor beta chains were all read from a single sample in a study of shared clonotypes between healthy human individuals. TCRdb's copy holds only in-frame clones and misses some; the assay was immunoSEQ multiplex PCR. This sample carries about 2.5 million clones, under 95% of them seen once, and the ten largest clones take 0.37%. What was sequenced was naive CD4+ T cells from PBMCs. The subset denotes: CD45RA+ positively selected. The receptors stem from a man between 18 and 35 years old in good health. Some clones in this sample may be carry-over from other donors' samples.

V and J are TRBV18 and TRBJ2-3, with D perhaps matching TRBD1 (6 bases). Germline CDR1 KGHSH, CDR2 LQKENI. This CDR3 has 16 residues. V lost 2 bases and J lost 4, with 16 bases in between. CDR3 amino acids: CASSPIEQGWADTQYF. CDR3 coding DNA: TGTGCCAGCTCACCAATTGAACAGGGTTGGGCAGATACGCAGTATTTT.

The chain has TRBV5-1 and TRBJ1-1, with D unresolved. Germline loops: CDR1 SGHRS, CDR2 YFSETQ. Trimming took 4 bases from V and 5 from J, leaving 21 bases between them. The CDR3 is 16 amino acids. In DNA form, the CDR3 reads TGCGCCAGCAGCCTAAGGACGGCCTCTGAAGGTACTGAAGCTTTCTTT. Protein: CASSLRTASEGTEAFF.

The V and J genes are TRBV20-1 and TRBJ1-2; D remains ambiguous. This CDR3 is 11 amino acids long. Germline V gene data show CDR1 as DFQATT and CDR2 as SNEGSKA (reference sequence). Trimming removed 7 bases from V and 12 bases from J, with 18 bases in between. The DNA for the CDR3 is TGCAGTGGGAGCACCTATGGCTACCACACCTTC. Encoded protein: CSGSTYGYHTF.

Comments on this clone: The same CDR3 also results from other DNA sequences found in this sample. This chain links TRBV5-4 with TRBJ2-1; 9 positions match TRBD1. The CDR3 consists of 15 residues. With 0 bases clipped from V and 4 bases from J, the junction kept 2 bases outside the gene matches. Per germline, CDR1 SGHNT and CDR2 YYREEE (reference sequence). CDR3 coding DNA: TGTGCCAGCAGCTTGGACAGGGGGCCTTACAATGAGCAGTTCTTC. Its translation: CASSLDRGPYNEQFF.

V gene TRBV5-1 combines with J gene TRBJ1-4; D is undetermined. Germline values: CDR1 SGHRS, CDR2 YFSETQ. The CDR3 has 14 amino acids. Trimming shortened V by 4 bases and J by 6 bases, and 13 bases separated the two germline ends. The CDR3 DNA sequence: TGCGCCAGCAGCCCCGGGTGGGTGGATGAAAAACTGTTTTTT. It encodes CASSPGWVDEKLFF.

J is TRBJ1-2 and V is TRBV6-1; no clear D. This CDR3 comprises 13 residues. Trimming shortened V by 3 bases and J by 4 bases, and 9 bases separated the two germline ends. The germline V gene has CDR1 MNHNS and CDR2 SASEGT. The CDR3 loop reads CASSDTTAYGYTF. CDR3 in DNA: TGTGCCAGCAGTGACACAACAGCCTATGGCTACACCTTC.

The chain employs TRBV28 and TRBJ1-1, with D unclear. The CDR3 consists of 12 residues. Germline V gene sequence: CDR1 MDHEN, CDR2 SYDVKM. V dropped 5 bases and J dropped 7 bases, with 11 bases sitting between them. The CDR3 region has the DNA TGTGCCAGCAGTGCCGATTACCGTGAAGCTTTCTTT. Encoded protein: CASSADYREAFF.

The chain joins TRBV2 to TRBJ1-1, with D perhaps matching TRBD1 (5 bases). This CDR3 has 15 residues. CDR1 and CDR2 from the germline V gene are SNHLY and FYNNEI. Trimming pared 6 bases from V and 0 bases from J, leaving 14 bases between. In nucleotides, the CDR3 is TGTGCCAGCAGGAGAGCCAGGGTGATGAACACTGAAGCTTTCTTT. Residues: CASRRARVMNTEAFF. Full variable domain (outside the CDR3, taken from reference TRBV2 and TRBJ1-1): EPEVTQTPSHQVTQMGQEVILRCVPISNHLYFYWYRQILGQKVEFLVSFYNNEISEKSEIFDDQFSVERPDGSNFTLKIRSTKLEDSAMYFCASRRARVMNTEAFFGQGTRLTVV.

The chain combines TRBV18 with TRBJ1-5, with TRBD1 identical over 11 bases. The CDR3 has 16 residues. The V and J ends lost 2 bases and 6 bases, in that order; junction bases with no gene match: 6. Germline V CDR1 and CDR2: KGHSH, LQKENI. The CDR3 nucleotides are TGTGCCAGCTCACCATTGGGACAGGGGGGATTTCAGCCCCAGCATTTT. This translates into CASSPLGQGGFQPQHF.

The chain recombines TRBV28 with TRBJ1-1; D may be TRBD1 (5 bases). Germline V gene data show CDR1 as MDHEN and CDR2 as SYDVKM. The CDR3 contains 14 residues. Trimming took off 4 bases at V and 3 bases at J, with 12 bases between the two ends. Here the CDR3 DNA reads TGTGCCAGCAGTTCCGCCGGGACCCACACTGAAGCTTTCTTT. Translated, it gives CASSSAGTHTEAFF.

The V and J genes are TRBV6-5 and TRBJ1-3; 9 nucleotides align to TRBD1. The germline V gene has CDR1 MNHEY and CDR2 SVGAGI. There are 16 residues in the CDR3. Trimming cost V 4 bases and J 2 bases; bases outside gene matches: 6. In DNA form, the CDR3 reads TGTGCCAGCAGTTCAACAGGGGGCGCCGCTGGAAACACCATATATTTT. This codes for CASSSTGGAAGNTIYF.

The chain uses TRBV9 and TRBJ2-2, with TRBD1 matching over 7 bases. V gave up 6 bases and J gave up 2 bases; unmatched junction bases: 7. The germline V gene encodes CDR1 SGDLS and CDR2 YYNGEE. The CDR3 totals 15 residues. Here the CDR3 DNA reads TGTGCCAGCAAGAGGGGGACAGATAACACCGGGGAGCTGTTTTTT. Its translation is CASKRGTDNTGELFF.

The chain has TRBV28 and TRBJ1-2; TRBD1 is a possible D gene (6 bases). Looked up from germline, CDR1 is MDHEN and CDR2 is SYDVKM. V shed 7 bases and J shed 2 bases, with 17 bases lying between them. This CDR3 has 15 residues. The CDR3 DNA reads as TGTGCCAGCAACACCAGGAGGGGGGGCAACTATGGCTACACCTTC. This gives the protein CASNTRRGGNYGYTF.

The chain combines TRBV5-3 with TRBJ2-1; 11 bases align to TRBD2. TRBV5-3 has ORF status, its function being uncertain. The CDR3 has 16 residues. The V and J ends lost 4 bases and 1 base, in that order; junction bases with no gene match: 4. CDR3: CARSVGTSGSYNEQFF. The CDR3 DNA reads as TGTGCCAGAAGCGTGGGGACTAGCGGTTCCTACAATGAGCAGTTCTTC.

The sample holds one count of this clone. V gene TRBV9 combines with J gene TRBJ2-7; maybe TRBD1 (5 bases). V lost 4 bases and J 2 bases, leaving 16 bases between the germline ends. This CDR3 has 15 amino acids. Germline V lookup: CDR1 SGDLS, CDR2 YYNGEE. The CDR3 here is CASSTQPTDTYEQYF. The DNA for the CDR3 is TGTGCCAGCAGCACCCAACCGACAGACACCTACGAGCAGTACTTC.

The chain links TRBV9 to TRBJ1-2, with D possibly being TRBD1 (5 bases). This CDR3 contains 16 residues. Trimming cost V 1 base and J 5 bases, with 18 bases left between them. Germline V CDR1 and CDR2: SGDLS, YYNGEE. The CDR3 protein is CASSVYGEGSGYGYTF. In DNA, the CDR3 is TGTGCCAGCAGCGTATATGGAGAGGGTTCAGGGTATGGCTACACCTTC.

CDR3 in amino acids: CASSLSLVGLGETQYF. CDR3 DNA: TGTGCCAGCAGTTTATCCCTCGTTGGGCTGGGGGAGACCCAGTACTTC. The chain joins TRBV28 to TRBJ2-5, with D unclear. The CDR3 spans 16 residues. Trimming took 1 base from V and 5 from J, leaving 17 bases between them. Germline V gene data show CDR1 as MDHEN and CDR2 as SYDVKM.

A note on this clone: This sample includes further DNA sequences coding for the same CDR3. The rearrangement links TRBV28 to TRBJ1-1, with TRBD1 as a possible D gene (5 bases). The CDR3 length is 12 residues. Trimming removed 5 bases at V and 7 bases at J, with 11 bases between. From germline, CDR1 is MDHEN and CDR2 SYDVKM. The CDR3 loop reads CASSLPGGEAFF. The CDR3 nucleotides read TGTGCCAGCAGTCTACCGGGGGGTGAAGCTTTCTTT.

The V call is TRBV7-3, the J call TRBJ1-5; 9 bases align to TRBD1. The CDR3 covers 19 residues. Germline CDR1 and CDR2: SGHTA and FQGTGA. The trim removed 2 bases at V and 1 base at J, leaving 12 bases unmatched. The CDR3 DNA follows: TGTGCCAGCAGCTTAGCAGGTCCCGGGACAGGGTTCAGCAATCAGCCCCAGCATTTT. Its translation is CASSLAGPGTGFSNQPQHF. The full variable domain, rest sourced from reference TRBV7-3 and TRBJ1-5, is GAGVSQTPSNKVTEKGKYVELRCDPISGHTALYWYRQSLGQGPEFLIYFQGTGAADDSGLPNDRFFAVRPEGSVSTLKIQRTERGDSAVYLCASSLAGPGTGFSNQPQHFGDGTRLSIL.

V is TRBV6-6 and J is TRBJ1-5; D gene ambiguous. This CDR3 contains 12 residues. V dropped 0 bases and J dropped 15 bases, with 12 bases sitting between them. Looked up from germline, CDR1 is MNHNY and CDR2 is SVGAGI (reference sequence). CDR3 residues: CASSYSKDSPHF. The CDR3 DNA sequence: TGTGCCAGCAGTTACTCGAAAGATTCCCCGCATTTT.

Only a few counts were recorded for this clone. V is TRBV6-4 and J is TRBJ1-5, with 10 bases matching TRBD1. Looked up from germline, CDR1 is MRHNA and CDR2 is SNTAGT. J lost 2 bases, V lost 8 bases, and 3 bases had no gene match. The CDR3 loop spans 14 amino acids. This chain's CDR3 is CASGQGDGNQPQHF. CDR3 DNA: TGTGCCAGCGGACAGGGGGATGGCAATCAGCCCCAGCATTTT.

This chain links TRBV5-4 with TRBJ1-4; possible D gene TRBD1, 6 bases. Germline CDR1 and CDR2: SGHNT and YYREEE (reference sequence). CDR3 length: 17 residues. V gave up 0 bases and J gave up 0 bases, with 12 bases separating them. For the CDR3, the DNA is TGTGCCAGCAGCTTGGATGGGGGGCCCGCAACTAATGAAAAACTGTTTTTT. This gives the protein CASSLDGGPATNEKLFF. The whole variable domain, filled in from reference TRBV5-4 and TRBJ1-4, reads ETGVTQSPTHLIKTRGQQVTLRCSSQSGHNTVSWYQQALGQGPQFIFQYYREEENGRGNFPPRFSGLQFPNYSSELNVNALELDDSALYLCASSLDGGPATNEKLFFGSGTQLSVL.

V gene TRBV28 combines with J gene TRBJ2-7; tentatively, D is TRBD1 (6 bases). V lost 4 bases and J 5 bases, leaving 9 bases between the germline ends. This CDR3 has 12 amino acids. Germline V gene sequence: CDR1 MDHEN, CDR2 SYDVKM. The CDR3 nucleotides read TGTGCCAGCAGTTCCTACAGGGACGAGCAGTACTTC. It encodes CASSSYRDEQYF.

The rearrangement uses TRBV5-1 and TRBJ2-3; D not certain. The V end was cut by 0 bases, the J end by 0 bases, with 8 bases between. The CDR3 spans 15 residues. CDR1 and CDR2 (germline): SGHRS, YFSETQ. CDR3 protein: CASSLDLASTDTQYF. The CDR3 DNA sequence: TGCGCCAGCAGCTTGGATCTGGCTAGCACAGATACGCAGTATTTT.

V gene TRBV18 combines with J gene TRBJ2-7; 12 bases are shared with TRBD2. This CDR3 has 16 amino acids. The germline CDR1 and CDR2 sequences are KGHSH and LQKENI. After removal of 4 bases from V and 1 base from J, the junction contained 5 bases not matched to a gene. The CDR3 is CASSQTSGSLSYEQYF. The CDR3 nucleotides read TGTGCCAGCTCACAGACTAGCGGGAGCCTTTCCTACGAGCAGTACTTC.

The chain couples TRBV10-2 to TRBJ2-1, with a possible D match to TRBD2 (5 bases). With 3 bases removed from V and 5 bases from J, the gap between germline ends came to 14 bases. In germline, CDR1 is WSHSY, CDR2 SAAADI. The CDR3 totals 15 residues. CDR3 in amino acids: CASSDWRRKHNEQFF. CDR3 bases: TGCGCCAGCAGTGACTGGCGGAGGAAGCACAATGAGCAGTTCTTC.